These T cell receptor beta chains were read from a single sample in a study of CD8+CD57+ T cells in acquired aplastic anemia. MiXCR was run by TCRdb on the reads, yielding one entry per CDR3 protein. The table has 260,000 or so distinct CDR3 sequences, around 46% seen once. Material: sorted CD4+, CD8+, or CD8+CD57+ T cells (not recorded which) from PBMCs. The receptor source for this set is a human donor with aplastic anemia. Both conserved end residues are part of each CDR3. The D gene is left open where the match is weak. The size field is filled for only some rows; it gives once, few, many or a size class.

V	D	J	length	size	DNA	CDR3
TRBV4-3	TRBD1	TRBJ1-6	15	many	TGCGCCAGCAGCCAGGACCGGGACAGGGGTTTACCCCTCCACTTT	CASSQDRDRGLPLHF
TRBV12-3/TRBV12-4	.	TRBJ1-2	23	many	TGTGCCAGCAGTTTAGTTTGGCGGTCTTATCCGAACAGGAGAAACTTACCTAGGGATGGCTACACCTTC	CASSLVWRSYPNRRNLPRDGYTF
TRBV7-2	TRBD2	TRBJ2-3	14	.	TGTGCCAGCAGTGATATCGGGGGGGCCGATACGCAGTATTTT	CASSDIGGADTQYF
TRBV10-3	.	TRBJ1-2	12	.	TGTGCCATCATGACAGGACTCTATGGCTACACCTTC	CAIMTGLYGYTF
TRBV15	TRBD1	TRBJ2-3	16	.	TGTGCCACCAGCAAACGGACAGGGGGCGCGACAGATACGCAGTATTTT	CATSKRTGGATDTQYF
TRBV9	.	TRBJ2-3	12	many	TGTGCCAGCGAGCCTTCTAAAGATACGCAGTATTTT	CASEPSKDTQYF
TRBV7-7	.	TRBJ2-5	16	.	TGTGCTAGCAGCTTAGTGAAGGGCGGAGGCCAAGAGACCCAGTACTTC	CASSLVKGGGQETQYF
TRBV5-8	.	TRBJ1-2	14	.	TGTGCCAGCAGCTTGGGAGGGGACCCCTATGGCTACACCTTC	CASSLGGDPYGYTF
TRBV12-3/TRBV12-4	.	TRBJ2-1	14	.	TGTGCCAGCAGTTTAGCGGGGGGCCGCGGTGAGCAGTTCTTC	CASSLAGGRGEQFF
TRBV13	.	TRBJ1-1	18	once	TGTGCCAGCAGTCCTAGGGGGGGAGGGGGACGGAGGGACACTGAAGCTTTCTTT	CASSPRGGGGRRDTEAFF
TRBV30	.	TRBJ1-6	15	.	TGTGCCTGGAGCTTGGGAGTGAGTTATAATTCACCCCTCCACTTT	CAWSLGVSYNSPLHF
TRBV2	.	TRBJ2-3	12	.	TGTGCCAGCAAACCAGGAACGGATACGCAGTATTTT	CASKPGTDTQYF
TRBV4-3	.	TRBJ2-3	15	few	TGCGCCAGCAGCCAAGACGGCCGTGGCACAGATACGCAGTATTTT	CASSQDGRGTDTQYF
TRBV10-2	.	TRBJ1-2	14	.	TGCGCCAGCAGCGAGAACTGGAAGGGCTATGGCTACACCTTC	CASSENWKGYGYTF
TRBV7-8	TRBD1	TRBJ2-2	15	many	TGTGCCAGCAGCAGCAGGACAGGGAACACCGGGGAGCTGTTTTTT	CASSSRTGNTGELFF
TRBV9	.	TRBJ2-7	13	.	TGTGCCAGCGGCTTAGGAACTTCCTACGAGCAGTACTTC	CASGLGTSYEQYF
TRBV7-9	TRBD1	TRBJ2-3	16	many	TGTGCCAGCAGAGGAGCCGGGACAGCGATCACAGATACGCAGTATTTT	CASRGAGTAITDTQYF
TRBV3-1	.	TRBJ2-7	15	few	TGTGCCAGCAGCCAGGACCAGGGGAGCTCCTACGAGCAGTACTTC	CASSQDQGSSYEQYF
TRBV7-2	TRBD2	TRBJ2-1	18	few	TGTGCCAGCAGCCAGCTAAAAACCGGGACTAGGCCTTGGGATGAGCAGTTCTTC	CASSQLKTGTRPWDEQFF
TRBV5-6	.	TRBJ2-7	12	many	TGTGCCAGCAGCTTGAGTGTCGGGGAGCAGTACTTC	CASSLSVGEQYF
TRBV10-2	TRBD1	TRBJ1-1	13	many	TGCGCCAGCCAGACAGGGGGGAACACTGAAGCTTTCTTT	CASQTGGNTEAFF
TRBV30	TRBD1	TRBJ1-1	13	few	TGTGCCTGGAGTGAAACCCAGGGGGCTAAGGTTTTCTTT	CAWSETQGAKVFF
TRBV2	.	TRBJ1-1	18	once	.	CASSDLPLVGTGNTEAFF
TRBV7-9	.	TRBJ2-5	12	many	TGTGCCAGCAGTAAAAGCGGGGAGACCCAGTACTTC	CASSKSGETQYF
TRBV29-1	.	TRBJ2-7	12	.	TGCAGCGTTGAAGAACAGGGAGGCGAGCAGTACTTC	CSVEEQGGEQYF
TRBV12-3/TRBV12-4	.	TRBJ2-3	14	few	TGTGCCAGCAACGCCATAGGGACTCCCGATACGCAGTATTTT	CASNAIGTPDTQYF
TRBV25-1	.	TRBJ1-6	15	.	TGTGCCAGCAGCTTGATCGTGCAGGGCAATTCACCCCTCCACTTT	CASSLIVQGNSPLHF
TRBV10-3	TRBD1	TRBJ1-2	15	.	TGTGCCATCAGTGAGTCGGGACAGGTCCGACGGGGCTACACCTTC	CAISESGQVRRGYTF
TRBV28	.	TRBJ1-6	14	.	TGTGCCAGCAGTTTAGAGGGGATGAATTCACCCCTCCACTTT	CASSLEGMNSPLHF
TRBV5-5	.	TRBJ2-5	13	once	TGCGCCAGCAGCTTGGGGACGCTCGGGGGCCAGTACTTC	CASSLGTLGGQYF
TRBV2	.	TRBJ2-7	16	.	TGTGCCAGCAGTTGGGTCTTCTCAGGGACACTGTACGATCAGTACTTC	CASSWVFSGTLYDQYF
TRBV9	TRBD1	TRBJ1-2	12	once	TGTGCCAGCAAGGAGGGGGCCTATGGCTACACCTTC	CASKEGAYGYTF
TRBV5-6	.	TRBJ1-4	15	many	TGTGCCAGCAGCCAGGGACAATCTCACGTAGGAAAACTGTTTTTT	CASSQGQSHVGKLFF
TRBV20-1	.	TRBJ2-7	16	once	TGCAGTACGGGGCGTTTTCGGGCCATGGAGTCCTACGAGCAGTACTTC	CSTGRFRAMESYEQYF
TRBV6-6	.	TRBJ1-6	15	.	TGTGCCAGCAGTTACATGGGAAAACCGAATTCACCCCTCCACTTT	CASSYMGKPNSPLHF
TRBV3-1	.	TRBJ2-3	17	.	TGTGCCAGCAGCCCCAAATCCGGGACGGGAGTCGTCGATACGCAGTATTTT	CASSPKSGTGVVDTQYF
TRBV7-2	.	TRBJ1-2	13	.	TGTGCCAGCAGCTTACTAACAGACGATGGCTACACCTTC	CASSLLTDDGYTF
TRBV2	.	TRBJ2-7	15	.	TGTGCCAGCAGTGGGGGTGAGGCAGGGGATCTTGAGCAGTACTTC	CASSGGEAGDLEQYF
TRBV5-1	.	TRBJ2-3	16	.	TGCGCCAGCAGCTTGGTGGGGACCAAAAGCACAGATACGCAGTATTTT	CASSLVGTKSTDTQYF
TRBV9	.	TRBJ2-7	14	.	TGTGCCAGCAGCGTAGACGGGGGCCCCTACGAGCAGTACTTC	CASSVDGGPYEQYF
TRBV19	.	TRBJ1-3	14	.	TGTGCCAGTAGCACGACCGGGACGGGAAACACCATATATTTT	CASSTTGTGNTIYF
TRBV5-1	.	TRBJ2-7	12	.	TGCGCCAGCAGCTCTTTTACCTTGGAGCAGTACTTC	CASSSFTLEQYF
TRBV6-2/TRBV6-3	.	TRBJ2-5	13	many	TGTGCCAGCAGTTACGAGAGTCAAGAGACCCAGTACTTC	CASSYESQETQYF
TRBV7-9	TRBD1	TRBJ2-1	14	many	TGTGCCAGCAGCTCTCCCAACAGGGGAAATGAGCAGTTCTTC	CASSSPNRGNEQFF
TRBV20-1	TRBD1	TRBJ1-2	13	.	TGCAGTGCTAGCCTAGGACAGGGCTATGGCTACACCTTC	CSASLGQGYGYTF
TRBV24-1	.	TRBJ2-5	11	.	TGTGCCACCAGTGAAGGAGAGACCCAGTACTTC	CATSEGETQYF
TRBV7-3	TRBD1	TRBJ2-6	17	.	TGTGCCAGCAGCTTCATGGGGACAGGCGCTGGGGCCAACGTCCTGACTTTC	CASSFMGTGAGANVLTF
TRBV3-1	.	TRBJ2-1	15	many	TGTGCCAGCAGCCAAGTCCCATCACTTTACAATGAGCAGTTCTTC	CASSQVPSLYNEQFF
TRBV2	.	TRBJ2-7	13	.	TGTGCCAGCACCGGGTCCCCAGGCTACGAGCAGTACTTC	CASTGSPGYEQYF
TRBV20-1	.	TRBJ2-7	11	.	TGCAGTGCGCTCAGGGAGAGGGAGCAGTACTTC	CSALREREQYF
TRBV29-1	TRBD2	TRBJ2-5	14	many	TGCAGCGTTGAAAGTTCTAGCGGACAAGAGACCCAGTACTTC	CSVESSSGQETQYF
TRBV2	.	TRBJ1-5	14	.	TGTGCCAGCAGCGTGGACCCTAGCAATCAGCCCCAGCATTTT	CASSVDPSNQPQHF
TRBV25-1	.	TRBJ2-6	18	.	TGTGCCAGCAGTGAAGAGGACATAGGATACTCTGGGGCCAACGTCCTGACTTTC	CASSEEDIGYSGANVLTF
TRBV7-6	TRBD1	TRBJ2-1	15	.	TGTGCCAGCAGCCCCAGGGGGCCGTTCTACAATGAGCAGTTCTTC	CASSPRGPFYNEQFF
TRBV5-4	.	TRBJ2-3	16	.	TGTGCCAGCAGCCAAAAGACAGCCACTAGCACAGATACGCAGTATTTT	CASSQKTATSTDTQYF
TRBV7-8	.	TRBJ1-2	13	.	TGTGCCAGCAGCTGGGGGATTGAAGAGGGCTACACCTTC	CASSWGIEEGYTF
TRBV12-3/TRBV12-4	TRBD2	TRBJ2-1	12	many	TGTGCCGGGGGGGTGTCCTACAATGAGCAGTTCTTC	CAGGVSYNEQFF
TRBV7-6	.	TRBJ2-1	13	.	TGTGCCAGCAGCTTAGTTAGGTTCAATGAGCAGTTCTTC	CASSLVRFNEQFF
TRBV14	.	TRBJ1-2	16	many	TGTGCCAGCAGCCAAGATCAGGTGACAAACCCCGGGGGCTACACCTTC	CASSQDQVTNPGGYTF